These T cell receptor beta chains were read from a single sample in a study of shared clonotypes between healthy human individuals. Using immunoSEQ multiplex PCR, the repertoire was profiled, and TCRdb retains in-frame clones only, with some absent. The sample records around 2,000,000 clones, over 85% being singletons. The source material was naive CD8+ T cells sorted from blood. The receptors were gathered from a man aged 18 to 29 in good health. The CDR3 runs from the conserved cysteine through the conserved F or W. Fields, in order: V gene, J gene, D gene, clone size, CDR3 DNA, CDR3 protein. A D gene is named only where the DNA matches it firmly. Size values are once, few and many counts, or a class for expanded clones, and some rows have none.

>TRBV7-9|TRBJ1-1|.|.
TGTGCCAGCTCTGACTTCACGAAGACTGAAGCTTTCTTT
CASSDFTKTEAFF
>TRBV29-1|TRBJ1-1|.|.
TGCAGCGTTTCCGTTATAGAGACTGAAGCTTTCTTT
CSVSVIETEAFF
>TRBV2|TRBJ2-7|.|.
TGTGCCAGCAGTGGAGCGGGTAGTACCTACGAGCAGTACTTC
CASSGAGSTYEQYF
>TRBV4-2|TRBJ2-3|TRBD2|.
TGTGCCAGCAGCCAAAGGACTAGCGGGGACACAGATACGCAGTATTTT
CASSQRTSGDTDTQYF
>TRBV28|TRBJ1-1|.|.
TGTGCCAGCAGTACCCACAGGGAGGGTGTGAACACTGAAGCTTTCTTT
CASSTHREGVNTEAFF
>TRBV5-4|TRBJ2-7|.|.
TGTGCCAGCAGCTTAGGTTACCCCGAGTCCTACGAGCAGTACTTC
CASSLGYPESYEQYF
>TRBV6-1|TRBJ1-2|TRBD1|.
TGTGCCAGCCATGATCCGGGACAGGGTGGTGAAGGCTACACCTTC
CASHDPGQGGEGYTF
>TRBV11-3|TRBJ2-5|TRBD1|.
TGTGCCAGCAGCCAGACAGGGAAGACACAAGAGACCCAGTACTTC
CASSQTGKTQETQYF
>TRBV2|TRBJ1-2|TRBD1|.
TGTGCCAGCAGACACGACAGGGCCATTAACTATGGCTACACCTTC
CASRHDRAINYGYTF
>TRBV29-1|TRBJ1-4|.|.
TGCAGCCTCAGCGGGACGTTTAATGAAAAACTGTTTTTT
CSLSGTFNEKLFF
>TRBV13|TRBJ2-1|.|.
TGTGCCAGCACCCCAGGGGGGGCAGGGGGAGACAATGAGCAGTTCTTC
CASTPGGAGGDNEQFF
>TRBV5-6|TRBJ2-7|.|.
TGTGCCAGCTGCCCCCGGGAAGCCGACGAGCAGTACTTC
CASCPREADEQYF
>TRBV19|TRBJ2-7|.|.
TGTGCCAGTAGTATGAGGGGCTCGTCCTACGAGCAGTACTTC
CASSMRGSSYEQYF
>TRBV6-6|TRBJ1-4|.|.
TGTGCCAGCAGTGGATTTGCAACTAATGAAAAACTGTTTTTT
CASSGFATNEKLFF
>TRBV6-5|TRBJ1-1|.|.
TGTGCCAGCAGTGGGGGGAGCACTGAAGCTTTCTTT
CASSGGSTEAFF
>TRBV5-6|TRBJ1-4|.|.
TGTGCCAGCAGCTTCCCGACGGCAACTAATGAAAAACTGTTTTTT
CASSFPTATNEKLFF
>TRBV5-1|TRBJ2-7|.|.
TGCGCCAGCAGCTTCTCGGTTAGCTCCTACGAGCAGTACTTC
CASSFSVSSYEQYF
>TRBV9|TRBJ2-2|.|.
TGTGCCAGCAGCGAGGAAGGTGCTGCGCGGGAGCTGTTTTTT
CASSEEGAARELFF
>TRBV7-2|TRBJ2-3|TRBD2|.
TGTGCCAGCAGCTTAGGGACTAGCGGCACAGATACGCAGTATTTT
CASSLGTSGTDTQYF
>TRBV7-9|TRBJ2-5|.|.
TGTGCCAGCAGCCCTACGGGCCGCCTGCAAGAGACCCAGTACTTC
CASSPTGRLQETQYF
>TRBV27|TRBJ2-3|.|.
TGTGCCAGCAGTTCCTTAAGCACAGATACGCAGTATTTT
CASSSLSTDTQYF
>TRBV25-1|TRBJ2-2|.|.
TGTGCCAGCAGTGAATTAACGGCCGGACTTAACACCGGGGAGCTGTTTTTT
CASSELTAGLNTGELFF
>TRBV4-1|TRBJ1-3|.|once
TGCGCCAGCAGCCAAGATCCAGCCTCTGGAAACACCATATATTTT
CASSQDPASGNTIYF